This T cell receptor beta chain was captured by sequencing in a study of CD8 T cells in Susac syndrome. Sequencing of TCR beta was performed on blood CD8+ T cells and on blood CD4+ T cells. The multiple sclerosis controls were treatment-naive patients with relapsing-remitting disease that was stable or active. TEMRA cells underwent FACS enrichment and CD8+ and CD4+ T cells underwent negative isolation. Random hexamers primed reverse transcription of roughly 0.5 to 1 ug RNA. By means of immunoSEQ multiplex PCR, TCR beta CDR3 spanning 54 Vbeta and 13 Jbeta underwent amplification. TCRdb re-called the immunoSEQ multiplex PCR reads through MiXCR, storing one row per CDR3 protein. The data contain a few hundred thousand distinct CDR3 sequences, approximately 95% of them seen just once; the ten biggest clones take up 0.082%. This CDR3 has 13 residues. Germline lookup yields CDR1 DFQATT and CDR2 SNEGSKA (reference sequence). V lost 4 bases, J lost 0 bases, and 10 bases lay in between.

The gene calls are TRBV20-1 and TRBJ2-7, with D possibly being TRBD2 (6 bases). The sequence came from a human donor with multiple sclerosis. The sample consisted of CD4+ T cells from PBMCs. This CDR3 reads CSATGGSSYEQYV. The DNA for the CDR3 is TGCAGTGCTACAGGAGGGAGCTCCTACGAGCAGTACGTC.